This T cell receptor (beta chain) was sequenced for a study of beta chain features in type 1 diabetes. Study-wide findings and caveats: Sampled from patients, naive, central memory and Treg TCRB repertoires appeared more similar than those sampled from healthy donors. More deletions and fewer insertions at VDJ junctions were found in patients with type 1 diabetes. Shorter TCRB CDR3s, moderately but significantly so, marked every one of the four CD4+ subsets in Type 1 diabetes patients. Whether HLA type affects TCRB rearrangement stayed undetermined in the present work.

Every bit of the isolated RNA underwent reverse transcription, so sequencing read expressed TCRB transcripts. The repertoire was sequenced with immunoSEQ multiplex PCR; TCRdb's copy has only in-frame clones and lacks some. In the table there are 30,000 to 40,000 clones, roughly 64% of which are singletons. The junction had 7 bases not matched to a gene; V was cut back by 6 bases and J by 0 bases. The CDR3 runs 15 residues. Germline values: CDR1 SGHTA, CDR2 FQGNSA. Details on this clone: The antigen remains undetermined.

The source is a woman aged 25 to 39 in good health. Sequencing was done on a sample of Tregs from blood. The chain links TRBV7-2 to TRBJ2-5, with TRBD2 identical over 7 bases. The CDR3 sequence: CASRKGGTYQETQYF. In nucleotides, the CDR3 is TGTGCCAGCAGAAAGGGAGGGACGTACCAAGAGACCCAGTACTTC.